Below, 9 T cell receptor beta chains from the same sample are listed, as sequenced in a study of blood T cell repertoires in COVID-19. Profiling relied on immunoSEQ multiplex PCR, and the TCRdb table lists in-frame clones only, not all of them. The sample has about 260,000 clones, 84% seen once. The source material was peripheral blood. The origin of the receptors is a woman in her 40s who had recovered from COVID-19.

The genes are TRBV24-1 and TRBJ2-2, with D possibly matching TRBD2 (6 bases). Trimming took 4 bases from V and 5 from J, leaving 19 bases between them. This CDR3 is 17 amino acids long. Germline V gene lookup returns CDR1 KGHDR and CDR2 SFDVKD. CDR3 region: CATSDSNGEVRTGELFF. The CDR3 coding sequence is TGTGCCACCAGTGACTCCAACGGGGAGGTGAGAACCGGGGAGCTGTTTTTT.

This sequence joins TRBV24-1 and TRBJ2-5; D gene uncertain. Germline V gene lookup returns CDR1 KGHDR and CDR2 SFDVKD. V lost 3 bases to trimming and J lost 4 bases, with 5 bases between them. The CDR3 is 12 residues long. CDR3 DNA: TGTGCCACCAGTGATGTTAGAGAGACCCAGTACTTC. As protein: CATSDVRETQYF.

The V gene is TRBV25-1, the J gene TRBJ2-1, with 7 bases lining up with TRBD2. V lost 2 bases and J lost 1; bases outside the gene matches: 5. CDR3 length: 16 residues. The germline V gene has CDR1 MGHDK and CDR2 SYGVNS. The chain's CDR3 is CASSETNGGSYNEQFF. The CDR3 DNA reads TGTGCCAGCAGTGAAACGAACGGGGGGTCCTACAATGAGCAGTTCTTC.

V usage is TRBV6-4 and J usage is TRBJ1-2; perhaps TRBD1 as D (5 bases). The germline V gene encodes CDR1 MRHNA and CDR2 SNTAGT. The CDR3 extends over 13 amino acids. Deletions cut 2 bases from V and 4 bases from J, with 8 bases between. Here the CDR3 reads CASSDGTPYGYTF. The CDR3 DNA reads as TGTGCCAGCAGTGACGGGACTCCCTATGGCTACACCTTC.

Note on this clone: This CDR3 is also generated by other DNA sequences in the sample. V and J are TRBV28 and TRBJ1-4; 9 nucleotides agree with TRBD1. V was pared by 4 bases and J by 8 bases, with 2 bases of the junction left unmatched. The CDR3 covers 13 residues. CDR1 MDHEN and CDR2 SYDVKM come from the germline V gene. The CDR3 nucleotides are TGTGCCAGCAGTTCCGGACAGGGGGAAAAACTGTTTTTT. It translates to CASSSGQGEKLFF.

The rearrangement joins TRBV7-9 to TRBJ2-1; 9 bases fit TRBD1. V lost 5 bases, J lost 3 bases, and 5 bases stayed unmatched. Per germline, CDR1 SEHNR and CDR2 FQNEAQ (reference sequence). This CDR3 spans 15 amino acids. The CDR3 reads CASSLETGGYNEQFF. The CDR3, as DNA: TGTGCCAGCAGCCTGGAGACAGGGGGCTACAATGAGCAGTTCTTC.

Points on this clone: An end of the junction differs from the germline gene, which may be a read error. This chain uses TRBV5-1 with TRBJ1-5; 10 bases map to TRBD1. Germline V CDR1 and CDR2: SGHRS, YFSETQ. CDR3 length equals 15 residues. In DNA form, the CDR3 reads TGCGCCAGCAGTTTGGGAGGGACAGGGGATCAGCCCCAGCATTTT. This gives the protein CASSLGGTGDQPQHF.

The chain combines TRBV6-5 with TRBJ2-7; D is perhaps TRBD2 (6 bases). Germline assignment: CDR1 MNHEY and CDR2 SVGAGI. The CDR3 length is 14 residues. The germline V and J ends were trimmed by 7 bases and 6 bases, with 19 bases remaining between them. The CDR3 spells CASMVAVRLSEQYF. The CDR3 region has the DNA TGTGCCAGCATGGTAGCGGTCCGGCTCTCCGAGCAGTACTTC.

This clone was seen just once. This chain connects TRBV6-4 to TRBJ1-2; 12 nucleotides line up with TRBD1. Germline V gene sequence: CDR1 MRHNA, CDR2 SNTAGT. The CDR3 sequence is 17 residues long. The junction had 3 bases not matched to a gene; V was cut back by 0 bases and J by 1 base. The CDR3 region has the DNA TGTGCCAGCAGTGACTCGGGGACAGGGGGCCTTAACTATGGCTACACCTTC. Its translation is CASSDSGTGGLNYGYTF.